Following are 21 T cell receptor beta chains from one sample sequenced in a study of blood T cell dynamics during melanoma immunotherapy. Sequencing was performed with immunoSEQ multiplex PCR; in TCRdb, only in-frame clones are kept and a portion is missing. The table includes fewer than 7,500 clones, about four fifths detected once. Noted time point: week 3, after first cycle of checkpoint inhibitor. Sequencing was performed on blood, taken from a patient treated with checkpoint blockade. All receptors come from a human donor with melanoma.

CDR3 sequence reads: CASSPPQQGRRAFF. CDR3 nucleotides: TGTGCCAGCAGTCCCCCCCAACAGGGGCGGCGAGCTTTCTTT. The genes are TRBV6-1 and TRBJ1-1, with TRBD1 matching 7 bases. Germline V gives CDR1 MNHNS, CDR2 SASEGT. There are 14 residues in the CDR3. V lost 5 bases to trimming and J lost 10 bases; unmatched junction nucleotides: 13.

This chain joins TRBV14 and TRBJ1-6; 7 positions agree with TRBD1. CDR3 length equals 15 residues. From germline, CDR1 is SGHDN and CDR2 FVKESK. With V trimmed by 4 bases and J by 7 bases, 7 bases remained unmatched. The CDR3 spells CASSPGDRVNSPLHF. The CDR3 nucleotides are TGTGCCAGCAGCCCTGGCGACAGGGTCAATTCACCCCTCCACTTT.

The chain joins TRBV7-2 to TRBJ1-5; D remains unclear. Germline CDR1 SGHTA, CDR2 FQGNSA. The length of the CDR3 is 13 residues. The V gene lost 2 bases and the J gene lost 6 bases, with 8 bases spanning the gap. The CDR3 coding sequence is TGTGCCAGCAGCTTAAGGGCGAGTCAGCCCCAGCATTTT. Amino acid sequence: CASSLRASQPQHF. Combining the CDR3 with reference TRBV7-2 and TRBJ1-5 gives the whole variable domain GAGVSQSPSNKVTEKGKDVELRCDPISGHTALYWYRQSLGQGLEFLIYFQGNSAPDKSGLPSDRFSAERTGGSVSTLTIQRTQQEDSAVYLCASSLRASQPQHFGDGTRLSIL.

The chain joins TRBV7-3 to TRBJ2-2; D is unclear. V was trimmed by 0 bases and J by 4 bases, leaving 3 bases between them. CDR1 is SGHTA, CDR2 FQGTGA, per germline. This CDR3 contains 13 residues. In DNA form, the CDR3 reads TGTGCCAGCAGCTTAACTATCACCGGGGAGCTGTTTTTT. The encoded protein is CASSLTITGELFF.

The genes are TRBV30 and TRBJ2-7; TRBD2 matches at 9 bases. After removal of 0 bases from V and 5 bases from J, the junction contained 11 bases not matched to a gene. The CDR3 is 16 amino acids. Germline V lookup: CDR1 GTSNPN, CDR2 SVGIG (reference sequence). CDR3 in DNA: TGTGCCTGGAGTGTAAGGGGCCTAGCGGGAAGGAACGAGCAGTACTTC. Protein: CAWSVRGLAGRNEQYF.

The chain uses TRBV18 and TRBJ2-7; 10 nucleotides agree with TRBD2. V shed 6 bases, J shed 0 bases, and the junction held 2 bases outside the gene matches. This CDR3 is built from 14 residues. CDR1 is KGHSH, CDR2 LQKENI, per germline. The CDR3 DNA reads TGTGCCAGCTCTCTAGCGGGGGTCTCCTACGAGCAGTACTTC. This sequence encodes CASSLAGVSYEQYF.

The rearrangement links TRBV4-2 to TRBJ1-1; no clear D. Germline V lookup: CDR1 LGHNA, CDR2 YNFKEQ. This CDR3 has 13 amino acids. V was clipped by 0 bases and J by 5 bases, with 7 bases between them. The CDR3 here is CASSQDGRTEAFF. The CDR3 region has the DNA TGTGCCAGCAGCCAAGATGGGAGGACTGAAGCTTTCTTT.

This clone was found a few times. The chain is built from TRBV9 and TRBJ1-1, with D perhaps matching TRBD1 (6 bases). The CDR3 totals 13 residues. V was pared by 4 bases and J by 7 bases, with 14 bases between. The germline V gene has CDR1 SGDLS and CDR2 YYNGEE. The chain's CDR3 is CASSLRGQGEAFF. The CDR3 coding sequence is TGTGCCAGCAGCCTCCGGGGGCAGGGTGAAGCTTTCTTT.

This sequence joins TRBV6-5 and TRBJ2-7; TRBD1 is a possible D gene (6 bases). Germline-derived CDR1 and CDR2 are MNHEY and SVGAGI. CDR3 length equals 15 residues. Deletions cut 1 base from V and 1 base from J, with 11 bases between. The CDR3: CASSYFPTGSYEQYF. The CDR3 bases are TGTGCCAGCAGTTACTTCCCGACAGGATCCTACGAGCAGTACTTC.

The rearrangement joins TRBV7-9 to TRBJ1-1, with D unclear. V was clipped by 7 bases and J by 6 bases, with 18 bases between them. The CDR3 extends over 14 amino acids. Germline assignment: CDR1 SEHNR and CDR2 FQNEAQ (reference sequence). The CDR3 protein is CASNPPRAGAEAFF. CDR3 coding DNA: TGTGCCAGCAACCCCCCACGGGCCGGAGCTGAAGCTTTCTTT.

The V and J genes are TRBV7-9 and TRBJ1-6; no definite D call. The CDR3 is made up of 12 amino acids. Germline V gives CDR1 SEHNR, CDR2 FQNEAQ (reference sequence). Trimming took 4 bases from V and 10 from J, leaving 8 bases between them. The CDR3 coding sequence is TGTGCCAGCAGCTCCTCGGGGTCACCCCTCCACTTT. Translated: CASSSSGSPLHF. Full variable domain (rest looked up from reference TRBV7-9 and TRBJ1-6): DTGVSQNPRHKITKRGQNVTFRCDPISEHNRLYWYRQTLGQGPEFLTYFQNEAQLEKSRLLSDRFSAERPKGSFSTLEIQRTEQGDSAMYLCASSSSGSPLHFGNGTRLTVT.

This clone was seen a single time. The chain uses TRBV2 and TRBJ1-5, with 10 bases matching TRBD1. V lost 6 bases, J lost 6 bases, and 8 bases stayed unmatched. This CDR3 comprises 15 residues. CDR1 is SNHLY, CDR2 FYNNEI, per germline. Here the CDR3 reads CASRRFGDRGQPQHF. As DNA, the CDR3 is TGTGCCAGCAGAAGATTTGGGGACAGGGGTCAGCCCCAGCATTTT.

The chain employs TRBV30 and TRBJ2-7; unclear D gene. Germline CDR1 GTSNPN, CDR2 SVGIG (reference sequence). The CDR3 is 15 amino acids. Trimming took off 3 bases at V and 0 bases at J, with 15 bases between the two ends. The CDR3 nucleotides read TGTGCCTGGAGCGGGCCCTCACCTAGCTCCTACGAGCAGTACTTC. Its protein product is CAWSGPSPSSYEQYF.

The V gene is TRBV5-1, the J gene TRBJ1-4; D call uncertain. Trimming left V 4 bases short and J 0 bases short, with 13 bases between. The CDR3 has 16 amino acids. Germline values: CDR1 SGHRS, CDR2 YFSETQ. The CDR3 coding sequence is TGCGCCAGCAGCCCCGTGTTGGGAGCAACTAATGAAAAACTGTTTTTT. Translation gives CASSPVLGATNEKLFF.

The chain couples TRBV7-9 to TRBJ2-7, with TRBD1 matching 8 bases. J lost 0 bases, V lost 5 bases, and 3 bases had no gene match. CDR1 and CDR2 (germline): SEHNR, FQNEAQ (reference sequence). The CDR3 is made up of 14 amino acids. The CDR3 DNA follows: TGTGCCAGCAGCCCGGACAGGGCCTCCTACGAGCAGTACTTC. It is translated as CASSPDRASYEQYF. Full variable domain (remainder filled in from reference TRBV7-9 and TRBJ2-7): DTGVSQNPRHKITKRGQNVTFRCDPISEHNRLYWYRQTLGQGPEFLTYFQNEAQLEKSRLLSDRFSAERPKGSFSTLEIQRTEQGDSAMYLCASSPDRASYEQYFGPGTRLTVT.

The CDR3 DNA sequence: TGTGCCAGCAGTTTTCTGGGCGAGCGGGGGGATCGAGGGGAGCAGTACTTC. Translated: CASSFLGERGDRGEQYF. The rearrangement links TRBV5-8 to TRBJ2-7; TRBD2 matches 9 bases. Germline V gene sequence: CDR1 SGHTS, CDR2 YDEGEE. This CDR3 is built from 17 residues. Trimming at V came to 5 bases and at J to 7 bases, leaving 19 bases not matched to a gene.

The V and J genes are TRBV6-5 and TRBJ2-7, with 7 bases identical to TRBD2. V shed 6 bases and J 4 bases; nucleotides not matched to a gene: 3. There are 12 residues in the CDR3. CDR1 is MNHEY and CDR2 is SVGAGI in the germline V gene. Here the CDR3 reads CASRGRGYEQYF. Here the CDR3 DNA reads TGTGCCAGCAGGGGGAGGGGATACGAGCAGTACTTC.

The chain has TRBV9 and TRBJ1-1; D ambiguous. The germline V and J ends were trimmed by 2 bases and 4 bases, with 9 bases remaining between them. Looked up from germline, CDR1 is SGDLS and CDR2 is YYNGEE. This CDR3 region has 13 residues. In DNA form, the CDR3 reads TGTGCCAGCAGCGTCAAGGGAGGCACTGAAGCTTTCTTT. The encoded protein is CASSVKGGTEAFF. Supplemented by reference TRBV9 and TRBJ1-1, the full variable domain reads DSGVTQTPKHLITATGQRVTLRCSPRSGDLSVYWYQQSLDQGLQFLIQYYNGEERAKGNILERFSAQQFPDLHSELNLSSLELGDSALYFCASSVKGGTEAFFGQGTRLTVV.

The rearrangement uses TRBV2 and TRBJ2-7; D tentatively fits TRBD1 or TRBD2 (7 bases each). V was pared by 4 bases and J by 6 bases, with 13 bases between. CDR3 length equals 13 residues. The germline gives CDR1 SNHLY, CDR2 FYNNEI. CDR3 in DNA: TGTGCCAGCAGTGTAGGGGGCGGGGGCGAGCAGTACTTC. Translation: CASSVGGGGEQYF. Full variable domain (outside the CDR3, taken from reference TRBV2 and TRBJ2-7): EPEVTQTPSHQVTQMGQEVILRCVPISNHLYFYWYRQILGQKVEFLVSFYNNEISEKSEIFDDQFSVERPDGSNFTLKIRSTKLEDSAMYFCASSVGGGGEQYFGPGTRLTVT.

This chain links TRBV14 with TRBJ1-2; D is undetermined. V was trimmed by 0 bases and J by 2 bases, leaving 7 bases between them. The V gene's germline CDR1 is SGHDN and CDR2 FVKESK. The CDR3 runs 14 residues. As DNA, the CDR3 is TGTGCCAGCAGCCAAGATGCGAGAAACTATGGCTACACCTTC. It translates to CASSQDARNYGYTF. Full variable domain (outside the CDR3, taken from reference TRBV14 and TRBJ1-2): EAGVTQFPSHSVIEKGQTVTLRCDPISGHDNLYWYRRVMGKEIKFLLHFVKESKQDESGMPNNRFLAERTGGTYSTLKVQPAELEDSGVYFCASSQDARNYGYTFGSGTRLTVV.

V is TRBV5-1 and J is TRBJ1-4; 9 bases map to TRBD1. V lost 4 bases to trimming and J lost 8 bases; unmatched junction nucleotides: 9. The CDR3 sequence is 15 residues long. CDR1 is SGHRS, CDR2 YFSETQ, per germline. The CDR3 protein is CASSTRQGQGEKLFF. DNA for the CDR3: TGCGCCAGCAGCACGAGACAAGGACAGGGGGAAAAACTGTTTTTT.